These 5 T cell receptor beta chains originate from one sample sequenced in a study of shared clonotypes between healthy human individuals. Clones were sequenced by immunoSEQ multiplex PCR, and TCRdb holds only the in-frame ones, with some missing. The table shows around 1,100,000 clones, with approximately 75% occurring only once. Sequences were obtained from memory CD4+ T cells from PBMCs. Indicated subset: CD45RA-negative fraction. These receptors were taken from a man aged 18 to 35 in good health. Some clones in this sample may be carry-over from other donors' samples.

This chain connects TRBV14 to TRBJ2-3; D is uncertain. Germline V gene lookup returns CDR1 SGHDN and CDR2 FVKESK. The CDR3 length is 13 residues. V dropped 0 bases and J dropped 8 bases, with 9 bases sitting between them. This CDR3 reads CASSQDWTGTQYF. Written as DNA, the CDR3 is TGTGCCAGCAGCCAAGACTGGACGGGTACGCAGTATTTT.

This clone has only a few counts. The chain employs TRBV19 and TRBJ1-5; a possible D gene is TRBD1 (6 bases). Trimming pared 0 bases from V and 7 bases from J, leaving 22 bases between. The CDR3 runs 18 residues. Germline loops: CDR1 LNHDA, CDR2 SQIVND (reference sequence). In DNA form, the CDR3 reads TGTGCCAGTAGTATAGAGCCCAGGACAGTAGGAATGGTCCAGCCCCAGCATTTT. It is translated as CASSIEPRTVGMVQPQHF. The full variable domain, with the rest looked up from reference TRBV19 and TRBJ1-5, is DGGITQSPKYLFRKEGQNVTLSCEQNLNHDAMYWYRQDPGQGLRLIYYSQIVNDFQKGDIAEGYSVSREKKESFPLTVTSAQKNPTAFYLCASSIEPRTVGMVQPQHFGDGTRLSIL.

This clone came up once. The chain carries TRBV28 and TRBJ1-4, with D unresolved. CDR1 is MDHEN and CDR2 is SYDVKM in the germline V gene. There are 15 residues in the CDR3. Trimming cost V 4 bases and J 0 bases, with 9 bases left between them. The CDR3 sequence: CASSSGFSTNEKLFF. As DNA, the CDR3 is TGTGCCAGCAGTTCGGGCTTTTCAACTAATGAAAAACTGTTTTTT.

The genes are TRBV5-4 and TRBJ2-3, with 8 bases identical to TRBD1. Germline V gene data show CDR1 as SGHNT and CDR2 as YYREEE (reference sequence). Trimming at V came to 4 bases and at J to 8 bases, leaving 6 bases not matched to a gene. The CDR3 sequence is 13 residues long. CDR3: CASSVTGGSTQYF. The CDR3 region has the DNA TGTGCCAGCAGCGTTACAGGGGGAAGTACGCAGTATTTT. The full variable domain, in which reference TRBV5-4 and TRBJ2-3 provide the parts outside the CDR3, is ETGVTQSPTHLIKTRGQQVTLRCSSQSGHNTVSWYQQALGQGPQFIFQYYREEENGRGNFPPRFSGLQFPNYSSELNVNALELDDSALYLCASSVTGGSTQYFGPGTRLTVL.

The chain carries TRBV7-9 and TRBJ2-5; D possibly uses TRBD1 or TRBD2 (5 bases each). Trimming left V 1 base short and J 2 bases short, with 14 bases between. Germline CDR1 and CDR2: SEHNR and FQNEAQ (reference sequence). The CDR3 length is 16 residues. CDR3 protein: CASSLVSGREQETQYF. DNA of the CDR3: TGTGCCAGCAGCTTAGTCTCCGGCAGGGAGCAAGAGACCCAGTACTTC.